The entry that follows covers one T cell receptor beta chain sequence. Its antigen is unknown. This sample stems from a study of cytomegalovirus exposure and HLA in healthy donors. Study-wide points: Cytomegalovirus status was reportedly diagnosed by the classifier with high specificity and sensitivity.

Only in-frame clones appear in the TCRdb table, and some are missing; sequencing was by immunoSEQ multiplex PCR. The table records more than 140,000 clones, about 89% of them present only once. This TCR came from a woman in her late teens or twenties in good health and CMV-seropositive. The sequenced sample was PBMCs.

The CDR3 DNA sequence: TGTGCCAGCAGTGAACCGGAGGCGTTCGGGGACAGGGGCTACGAGCAGTACTTC. It is translated as CASSEPEAFGDRGYEQYF. This chain links TRBV2 with TRBJ2-7, with 10 bases aligning to TRBD1. This CDR3 region has 18 residues. CDR1 is SNHLY, CDR2 FYNNEI, per germline. Germline trimming cut 2 bases from V and 3 bases from J; bases unmatched to any gene: 13.